The following is a TCR beta chain sequence with its context. The data were obtained in a study of blood T cell repertoires in COVID-19. In the study overall: Acute and convalescent COVID-19 specimens originated in the United States, Italy and Spain. Sources were T cells, B-cell-depleted T cells, or PBMCs; the material itself was cDNA or gDNA.

The length of the CDR3 is 16 residues. V dropped 2 bases and J dropped 4; count of bases not matched to a gene: 5. CDR1 and CDR2 from the germline V gene are SQVTM and ANQGSEA. Original processing methods: Nucleated cell number was recorded as an estimate derived from reference gene primer amplification. Some clones are missing from TCRdb's copy, which holds only in-frame ones; the method was immunoSEQ multiplex PCR. From that table come the V and J calls and clone size; the DNA was used to work out D and trimming. The sample lists 120,000 to 150,000 clones; approximately 91% were seen once. The material sequenced was peripheral blood. The chain has TRBV29-1 and TRBJ2-1; 13 bases align to TRBD2. The source of this sequence is a human donor in a cohort sampled during active COVID-19. CDR3 protein: CSVETPGLAGYNEQFF. The CDR3 DNA reads as TGCAGCGTTGAAACTCCGGGACTAGCGGGGTACAATGAGCAGTTCTTC.